This TCR beta chain emerged from a study of blood T cell repertoires in COVID-19. The overall study: Collection of acute and convalescent COVID-19 samples took place in the United States, Italy and Spain. In each case, the material was cDNA or gDNA derived from T cells, B-cell-depleted T cells, or PBMCs.

Authors' processing steps: Amplification of reference gene primers was used by the study to estimate nucleated cell counts. Assay: immunoSEQ multiplex PCR; the TCRdb copy retains only in-frame clones and omits some. Clone size and V and J calls were adopted from that table, with D and trimming inferred from the DNA. The sample has about 130,000 clones, over 75% seen once; the top ten hold roughly 10%. The CDR3 is 15 amino acids. Germline lookup yields CDR1 SGHRS and CDR2 YFSETQ. The V gene end was trimmed by 0 bases and the J gene end by 0 bases; junction bases not matched to a gene: 3. Sequencing input: peripheral blood. The chain recombines TRBV5-1 with TRBJ2-7; 7 bases map to TRBD2. The sequence came from a man aged 35 to 55 with active or convalescent COVID-19. The CDR3 spells CASSLGAGDSYEQYF. The CDR3, as DNA: TGCGCCAGCAGCTTGGGGGCGGGGGACTCCTACGAGCAGTACTTC.